The 7 T cell receptor beta chains given below trace back to one sample, sequenced in a study of T cells in Graves' hyperthyroidism and ophthalmopathy. Amplification of TCR beta CDR3 regions used RNA as the template. An initial round of RT-PCR targeting the TCR CDR3 relied on the HTBI primer set. In TCRdb, the multiplex PCR reads were re-called with MiXCR into one record per CDR3 protein. Of approximately 700,000 distinct CDR3 sequences listed, roughly 15% are singletons. The sample taken for sequencing was blood. These receptors came from a man between 18 and 29 years old with Graves' hyperthyroidism.

V gene TRBV2 combines with J gene TRBJ1-5, with 7 bases that match TRBD1. Germline V CDR1 and CDR2: SNHLY, FYNNEI. There are 14 residues in the CDR3. The V and J ends lost 4 bases and 3 bases, in that order; junction bases with no gene match: 3. Here the CDR3 DNA reads TGTGCCAGCAGTGGGGACAGCTACAATCAGCCCCAGCATTTT. This encodes CASSGDSYNQPQHF.

V is TRBV5-6 and J is TRBJ2-4; D possibly uses TRBD1 or TRBD2 (5 bases each). V was trimmed by 0 bases and J by 2 bases, leaving 12 bases between them. The CDR3 consists of 16 residues. In germline, CDR1 is SGHDT, CDR2 YYEEEE. The CDR3 DNA sequence: TGTGCCAGCAGCTTGGTTGGGGGAGAACCCAAAAACATTCAGTACTTC. As protein: CASSLVGGEPKNIQYF.

This sequence joins TRBV10-3 and TRBJ1-1, with D uncertain. Germline values: CDR1 ENHRY, CDR2 SYGVKD. Trimming took off 7 bases at V and 0 bases at J, with 9 bases between the two ends. CDR3 size: 13 residues. The CDR3 is CAITTQVNTEAFF. CDR3 in DNA: TGTGCCATCACCACTCAGGTGAACACTGAAGCTTTCTTT.

This clonotype was detected many times. This chain links TRBV28 with TRBJ2-7; TRBD2 agrees at 7 bases. Trimming at V came to 8 bases and at J to 6 bases, leaving 4 bases not matched to a gene. Germline loops: CDR1 MDHEN, CDR2 SYDVKM. The CDR3 extends over 11 amino acids. The CDR3, as DNA: TGTGCCAGCCGTATAGCGGGCGAGCAGTACTTC. It encodes CASRIAGEQYF. Together with reference TRBV28 and TRBJ2-7, the CDR3 gives the full variable domain: DVKVTQSSRYLVKRTGEKVFLECVQDMDHENMFWYRQDPGLGLRLIYFSYDVKMKEKGDIPEGYSVSREKKERFSLILESASTNQTSMYLCASRIAGEQYFGPGTRLTVT.

This clonotype occurred many times. At one end the junction does not follow the germline gene, possibly because of a read error. This chain joins TRBV6-1 and TRBJ2-1; D possibly corresponds to TRBD1 (5 bases). Germline lookup yields CDR1 MNHNS and CDR2 SASEGT. CDR3 length equals 13 residues. The CDR3 reads CASRQGDYNEQFF. DNA for the CDR3: TGTGCAAGCAGACAAGGGGACTACAATGAGCAGTTCTTC.

V and J are TRBV20-1 and TRBJ2-7; 11 bases fit TRBD1. Losses at the gene ends were 6 bases for V and 2 bases for J; bases not matched to a gene: 6. Looked up from germline, CDR1 is DFQATT and CDR2 is SNEGSKA (reference sequence). CDR3 length: 14 residues. CDR3 coding DNA: TGCAGTGCCGTCCCGGGACAGGGGGCCTACGAGCAGTACTTC. Amino acids: CSAVPGQGAYEQYF.

At least ten counts were recorded for this clonotype. The chain recombines TRBV28 with TRBJ2-2, with a possible D match to TRBD1 (6 bases). The germline V and J ends were trimmed by 5 bases and 6 bases, with 28 bases remaining between them. The length of the CDR3 is 19 residues. The germline V gene encodes CDR1 MDHEN and CDR2 SYDVKM. This CDR3 reads CASSLPTILGAPPSGELFF. CDR3 DNA: TGTGCCAGCAGTCTTCCAACAATATTGGGGGCACCCCCCTCCGGGGAGCTGTTTTTT.